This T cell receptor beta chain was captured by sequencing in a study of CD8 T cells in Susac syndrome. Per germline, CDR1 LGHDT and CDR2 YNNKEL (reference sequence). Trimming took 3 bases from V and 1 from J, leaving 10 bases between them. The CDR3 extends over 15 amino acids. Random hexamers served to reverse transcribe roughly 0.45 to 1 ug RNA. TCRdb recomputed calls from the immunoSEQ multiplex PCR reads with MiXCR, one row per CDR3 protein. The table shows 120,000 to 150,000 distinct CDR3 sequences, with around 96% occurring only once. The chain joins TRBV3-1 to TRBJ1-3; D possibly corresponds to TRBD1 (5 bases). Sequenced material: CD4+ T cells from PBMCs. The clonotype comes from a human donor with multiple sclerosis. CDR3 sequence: CASSQRGKSGNTIYF. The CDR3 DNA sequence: TGTGCCAGCAGCCAGCGGGGGAAATCTGGAAACACCATATATTTT.